A selection of T cell receptor beta chains follows, all from one sample in a study of early T cells in non-severe SARS-CoV-2 infection. One entry per CDR3 protein results from TCRdb running MiXCR on the 5' RACE reads. Of 70,000 to 95,000 distinct CDR3 sequences in the sample, about 9.6% were seen once. Source material: whole blood. The origin of the receptors is an adult who was a healthcare worker with PCR-confirmed SARS-CoV-2 infection or an uninfected control (not recorded which). CDR3s include the opening cysteine and the closing phenylalanine or tryptophan. The listing skips clone size in some rows; elsewhere it reads once, few, many or a size class.

J	size	V	CDR3
TRBJ1-5	many	TRBV24-1	CATSDSPGDQPQHF
TRBJ2-1	many	TRBV7-2	CASSLTGAGEQFF
TRBJ2-2	NA	TRBV19	CASSGLANTGELFF
TRBJ2-7	NA	TRBV2	CASSEQGTYEQYF
TRBJ2-5	few	TRBV10-3	CAISGRDWESEETQYF
TRBJ2-5	few	TRBV27	CASSLSKVGVLQGTETQYF
TRBJ2-1	many	TRBV7-3	CASSLTGGPADEQFF
TRBJ2-1	NA	TRBV20-1	CSAVALAPYNEQFF
TRBJ2-5	many	TRBV6-5	CASSNGRTQYF
TRBJ2-1	NA	TRBV10-3	CAISDGSGRARDEQFF
TRBJ2-2	few	TRBV12-3/TRBV12-4	CASSFRLAGVGGELFF
TRBJ2-7	many	TRBV7-9	CASSSSSTNEQYF
TRBJ1-4	many	TRBV29-1	CSVAGGGTNEKLFF